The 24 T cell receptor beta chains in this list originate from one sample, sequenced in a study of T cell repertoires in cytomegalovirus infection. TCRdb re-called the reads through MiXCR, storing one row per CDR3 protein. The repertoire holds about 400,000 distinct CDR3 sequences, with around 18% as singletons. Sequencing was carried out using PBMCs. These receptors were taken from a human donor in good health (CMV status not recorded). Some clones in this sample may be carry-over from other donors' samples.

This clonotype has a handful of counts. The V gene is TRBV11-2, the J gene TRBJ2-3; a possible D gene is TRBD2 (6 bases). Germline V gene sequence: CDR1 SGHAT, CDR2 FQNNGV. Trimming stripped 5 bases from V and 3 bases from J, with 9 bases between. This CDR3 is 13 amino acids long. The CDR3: CASSAAGTDTQYF. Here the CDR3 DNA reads TGTGCCAGCAGCGCCGCGGGGACAGATACGCAGTATTTT.

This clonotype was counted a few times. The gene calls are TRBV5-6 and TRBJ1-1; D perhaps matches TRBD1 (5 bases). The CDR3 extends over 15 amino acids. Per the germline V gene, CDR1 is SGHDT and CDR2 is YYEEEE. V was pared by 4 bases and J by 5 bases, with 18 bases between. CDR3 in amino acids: CASSLRGPGMTEAFF. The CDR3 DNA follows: TGTGCCAGCAGCCTTAGGGGCCCAGGGATGACTGAAGCTTTCTTT.

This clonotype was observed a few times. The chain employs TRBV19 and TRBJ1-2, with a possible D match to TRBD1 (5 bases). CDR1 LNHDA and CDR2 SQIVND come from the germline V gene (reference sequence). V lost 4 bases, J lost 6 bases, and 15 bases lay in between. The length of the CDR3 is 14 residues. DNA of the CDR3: TGTGCCAGTAGTACGGGACCCGCCGGCGATGGCTACACCTTC. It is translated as CASSTGPAGDGYTF.

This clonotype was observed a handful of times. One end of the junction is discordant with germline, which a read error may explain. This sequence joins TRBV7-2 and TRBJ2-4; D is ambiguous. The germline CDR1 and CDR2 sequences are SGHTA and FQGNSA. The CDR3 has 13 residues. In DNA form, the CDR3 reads TGTGCCAGCAACTTACCGGTTATGGACATTCAGTACTTC. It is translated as CASNLPVMDIQYF.

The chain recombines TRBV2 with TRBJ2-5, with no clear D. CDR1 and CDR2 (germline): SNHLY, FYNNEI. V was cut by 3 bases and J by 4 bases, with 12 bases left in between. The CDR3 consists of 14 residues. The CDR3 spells CASSDGVWGETQYF. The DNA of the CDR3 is TGTGCCAGCAGTGATGGGGTATGGGGAGAGACCCAGTACTTC.

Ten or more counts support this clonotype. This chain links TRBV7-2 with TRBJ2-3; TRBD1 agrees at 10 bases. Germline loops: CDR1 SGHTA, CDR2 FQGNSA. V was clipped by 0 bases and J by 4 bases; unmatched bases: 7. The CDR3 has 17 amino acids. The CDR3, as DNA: TGTGCCAGCAGCTTAGCTGAGACAGGGGGCGGGTCAGATACGCAGTATTTT. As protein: CASSLAETGGGSDTQYF.

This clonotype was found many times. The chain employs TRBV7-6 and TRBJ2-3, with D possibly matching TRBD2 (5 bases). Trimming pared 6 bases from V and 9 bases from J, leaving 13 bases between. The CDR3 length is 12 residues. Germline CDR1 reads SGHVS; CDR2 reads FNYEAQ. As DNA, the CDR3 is TGTGCCAGCAGTTATAAGGAGGACACGCAGTATTTT. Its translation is CASSYKEDTQYF.

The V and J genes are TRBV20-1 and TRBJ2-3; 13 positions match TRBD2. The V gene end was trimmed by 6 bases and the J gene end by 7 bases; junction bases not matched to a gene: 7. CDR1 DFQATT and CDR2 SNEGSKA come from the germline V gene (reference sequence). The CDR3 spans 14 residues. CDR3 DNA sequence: TGCAGTGCGCAACTAGCGGGAGGGCCGTATACGCAGTATTTT. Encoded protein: CSAQLAGGPYTQYF.

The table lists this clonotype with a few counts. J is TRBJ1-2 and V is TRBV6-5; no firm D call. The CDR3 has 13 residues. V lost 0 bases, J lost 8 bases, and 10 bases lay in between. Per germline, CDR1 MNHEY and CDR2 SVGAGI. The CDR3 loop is CASSYSSGLGYTF. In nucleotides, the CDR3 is TGTGCCAGCAGTTACTCGTCCGGCCTGGGCTACACCTTC.

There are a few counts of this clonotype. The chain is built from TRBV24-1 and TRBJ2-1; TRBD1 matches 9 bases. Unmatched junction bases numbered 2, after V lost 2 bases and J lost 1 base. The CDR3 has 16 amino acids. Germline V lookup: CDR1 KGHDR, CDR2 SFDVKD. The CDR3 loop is CATSDSDRGSYNEQFF. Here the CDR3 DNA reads TGTGCCACCAGTGATTCTGACAGGGGGTCCTACAATGAGCAGTTCTTC.

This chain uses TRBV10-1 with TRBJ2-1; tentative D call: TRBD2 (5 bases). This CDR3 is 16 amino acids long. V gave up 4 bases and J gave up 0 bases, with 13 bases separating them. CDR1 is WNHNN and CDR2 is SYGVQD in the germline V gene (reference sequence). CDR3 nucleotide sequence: TGCGCCAGCAGTGTCTCGCGGGCCCGCTCCTACAATGAGCAGTTCTTC. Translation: CASSVSRARSYNEQFF.

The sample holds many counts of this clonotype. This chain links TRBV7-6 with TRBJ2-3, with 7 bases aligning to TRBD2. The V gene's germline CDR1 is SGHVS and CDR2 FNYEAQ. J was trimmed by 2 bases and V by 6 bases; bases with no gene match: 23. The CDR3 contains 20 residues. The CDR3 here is CASSFSDRDYHILTTDTQYF. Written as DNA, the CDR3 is TGTGCCAGCAGTTTCTCAGACCGGGACTACCACATTTTGACCACAGATACGCAGTATTTT.

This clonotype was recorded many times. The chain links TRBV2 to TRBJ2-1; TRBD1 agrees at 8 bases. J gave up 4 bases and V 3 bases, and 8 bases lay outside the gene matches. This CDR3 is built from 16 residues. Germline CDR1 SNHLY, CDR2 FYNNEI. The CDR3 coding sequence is TGTGCCAGCAGTGACCGTCGGACAGGGCTGTACAATGAGCAGTTCTTC. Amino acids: CASSDRRTGLYNEQFF.

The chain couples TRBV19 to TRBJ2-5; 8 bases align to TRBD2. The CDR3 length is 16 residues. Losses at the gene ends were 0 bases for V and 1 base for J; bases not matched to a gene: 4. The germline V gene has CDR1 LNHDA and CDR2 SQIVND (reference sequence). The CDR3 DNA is TGTGCCAGTAGTATAGAACTAGCGGCGATCCAAGAGACCCAGTACTTC. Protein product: CASSIELAAIQETQYF.

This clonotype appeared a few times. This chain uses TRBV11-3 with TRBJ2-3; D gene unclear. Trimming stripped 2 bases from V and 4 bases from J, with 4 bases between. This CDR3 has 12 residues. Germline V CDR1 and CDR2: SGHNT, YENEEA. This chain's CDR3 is CASSLKPDTQYF. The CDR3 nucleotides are TGTGCCAGCAGCTTAAAGCCAGATACGCAGTATTTT.

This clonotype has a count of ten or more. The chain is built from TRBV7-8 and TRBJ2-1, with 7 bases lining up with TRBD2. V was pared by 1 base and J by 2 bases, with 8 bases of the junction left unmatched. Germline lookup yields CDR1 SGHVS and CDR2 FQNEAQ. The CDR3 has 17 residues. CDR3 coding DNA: TGTGCCAGCAGCTTAGTGCAGCGGGGTGCCACCTACAATGAGCAGTTCTTC. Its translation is CASSLVQRGATYNEQFF.

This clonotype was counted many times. CDR3 loop: CASSLGGGILGTEAFF. The CDR3 DNA is TGTGCCAGCAGCTTAGGCGGGGGAATACTGGGCACTGAAGCTTTCTTT. The chain is built from TRBV7-8 and TRBJ1-1, with D possibly TRBD1 on 5 matching bases. This CDR3 comprises 16 residues. The ends were cut back, 1 base at V and 4 bases at J, with 16 bases in the middle. Germline V gene sequence: CDR1 SGHVS, CDR2 FQNEAQ.

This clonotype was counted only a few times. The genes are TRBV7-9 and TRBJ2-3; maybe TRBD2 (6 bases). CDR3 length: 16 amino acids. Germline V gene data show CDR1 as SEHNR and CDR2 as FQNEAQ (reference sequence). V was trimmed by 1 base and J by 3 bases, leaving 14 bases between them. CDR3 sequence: CASSLDFPGRTDTQYF. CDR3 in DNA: TGTGCCAGCAGCTTAGATTTCCCCGGGAGAACAGATACGCAGTATTTT.

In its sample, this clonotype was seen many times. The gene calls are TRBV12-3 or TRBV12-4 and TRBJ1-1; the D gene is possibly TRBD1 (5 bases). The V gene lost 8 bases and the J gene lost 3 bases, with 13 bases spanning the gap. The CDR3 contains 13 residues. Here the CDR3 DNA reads TGTGCCAGCGACTCCCCGGGGGACACTGAAGCTTTCTTT. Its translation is CASDSPGDTEAFF.

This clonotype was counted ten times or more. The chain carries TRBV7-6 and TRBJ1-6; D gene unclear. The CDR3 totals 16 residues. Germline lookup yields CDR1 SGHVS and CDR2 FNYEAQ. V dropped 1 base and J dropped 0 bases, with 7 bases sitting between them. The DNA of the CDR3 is TGTGCCAGCAGCTTAGTAGGAGACTCCTATAATTCACCCCTCCACTTT. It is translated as CASSLVGDSYNSPLHF.

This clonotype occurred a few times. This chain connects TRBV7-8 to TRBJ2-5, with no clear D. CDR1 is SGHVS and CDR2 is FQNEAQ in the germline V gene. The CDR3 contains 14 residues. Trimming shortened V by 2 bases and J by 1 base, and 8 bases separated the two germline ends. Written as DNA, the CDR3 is TGTGCCAGCAGCTTACGTACAGCCCAAGAGACCCAGTACTTC. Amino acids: CASSLRTAQETQYF.

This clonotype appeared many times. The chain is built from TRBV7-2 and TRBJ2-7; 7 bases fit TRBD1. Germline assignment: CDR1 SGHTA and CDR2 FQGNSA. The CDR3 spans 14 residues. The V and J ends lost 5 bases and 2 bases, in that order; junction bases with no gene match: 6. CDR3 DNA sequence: TGTGCCAGCAGCAAAGACAGGGCAACCTACGAGCAGTACTTC. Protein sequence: CASSKDRATYEQYF.

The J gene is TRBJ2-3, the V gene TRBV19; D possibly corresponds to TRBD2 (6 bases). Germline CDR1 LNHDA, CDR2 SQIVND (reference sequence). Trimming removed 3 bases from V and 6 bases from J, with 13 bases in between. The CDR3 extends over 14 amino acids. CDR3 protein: CASSIGLPGDTQYF. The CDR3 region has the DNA TGTGCCAGTAGTATCGGACTACCCGGGGATACGCAGTATTTT. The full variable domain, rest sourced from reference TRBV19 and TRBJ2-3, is DGGITQSPKYLFRKEGQNVTLSCEQNLNHDAMYWYRQDPGQGLRLIYYSQIVNDFQKGDIAEGYSVSREKKESFPLTVTSAQKNPTAFYLCASSIGLPGDTQYFGPGTRLTVL.

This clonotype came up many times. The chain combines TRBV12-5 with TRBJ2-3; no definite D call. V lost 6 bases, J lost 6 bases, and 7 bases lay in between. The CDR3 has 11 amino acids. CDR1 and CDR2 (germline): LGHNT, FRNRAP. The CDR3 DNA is TGTGCTAGTGGGCACTCGGATACGCAGTATTTT. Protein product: CASGHSDTQYF.